This TCR beta chain comes out of a study of T cell repertoires in cytomegalovirus infection. The overall study: TCR beta signatures that were public indicated CMV infection and matching HLA type.

From germline, CDR1 is SGHNT and CDR2 YYREEE (reference sequence). V dropped 3 bases and J dropped 7; count of bases not matched to a gene: 14. The CDR3 totals 16 residues. As concerns this clonotype: The target antigen is unknown.

In TCRdb, the reads were re-called with MiXCR into one record per CDR3 protein. Here the sample spans about 310,000 distinct CDR3 sequences, more than 20% being singletons. The source material was cultured PBMCs, sampled from culture after CMV antigen stimulation. V usage is TRBV5-4 and J usage is TRBJ1-2; 8 nucleotides align to TRBD1. This TCR was sampled from a human donor in good health (CMV status not recorded). Some clones in this sample may be carry-over from other donors' samples. CDR3 sequence (DNA): TGTGCCAGCAGCTCCAAAAAGACAGGGGAAGTCGGTGGCTACACCTTC. This codes for CASSSKKTGEVGGYTF.